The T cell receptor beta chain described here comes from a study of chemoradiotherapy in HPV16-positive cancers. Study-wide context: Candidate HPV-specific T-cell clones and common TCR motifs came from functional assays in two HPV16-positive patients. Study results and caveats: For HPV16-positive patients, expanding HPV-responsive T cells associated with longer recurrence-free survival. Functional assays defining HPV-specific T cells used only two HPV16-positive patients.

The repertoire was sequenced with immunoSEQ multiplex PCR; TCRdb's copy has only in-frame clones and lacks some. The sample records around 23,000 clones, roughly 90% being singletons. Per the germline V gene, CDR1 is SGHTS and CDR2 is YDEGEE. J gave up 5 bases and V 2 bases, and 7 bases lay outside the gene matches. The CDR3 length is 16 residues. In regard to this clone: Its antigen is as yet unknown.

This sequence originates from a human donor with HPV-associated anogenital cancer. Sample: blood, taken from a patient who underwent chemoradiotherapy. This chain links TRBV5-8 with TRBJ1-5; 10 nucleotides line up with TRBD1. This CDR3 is CASSLELGQGYQPQHF. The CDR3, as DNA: TGTGCCAGCAGCTTAGAGCTGGGACAGGGGTATCAGCCCCAGCATTTT.